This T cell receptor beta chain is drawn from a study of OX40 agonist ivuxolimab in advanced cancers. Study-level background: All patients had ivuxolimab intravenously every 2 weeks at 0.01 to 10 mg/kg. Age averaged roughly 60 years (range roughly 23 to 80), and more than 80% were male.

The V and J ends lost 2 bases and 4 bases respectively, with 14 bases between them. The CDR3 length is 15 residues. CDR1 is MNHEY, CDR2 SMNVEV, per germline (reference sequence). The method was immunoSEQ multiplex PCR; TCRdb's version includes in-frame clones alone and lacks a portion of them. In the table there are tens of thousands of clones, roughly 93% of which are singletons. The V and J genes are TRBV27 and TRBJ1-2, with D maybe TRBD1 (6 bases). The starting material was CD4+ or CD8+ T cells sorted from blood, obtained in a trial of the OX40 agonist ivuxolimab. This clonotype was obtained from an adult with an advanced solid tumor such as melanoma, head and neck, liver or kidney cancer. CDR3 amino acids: CASSLSLGGLYGYTF. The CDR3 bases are TGTGCCAGCAGTTTAAGCCTAGGGGGACTCTATGGCTACACCTTC.